This T cell receptor beta chain was sequenced during a study of T cells in Graves' hyperthyroidism and ophthalmopathy. This clonotype has a count of ten or more. Its cognate antigen is unknown. Overall study results and limits: A 13 V-J model separated ophthalmopathy from stable hyperthyroidism.

The TCR beta CDR3 regions underwent amplification using RNA transcripts as the source. Initially, a first-round RT-PCR of the TCR CDR3 employed the HTBI primer set. TCRdb called the multiplex PCR reads again in MiXCR, with one record for every CDR3 protein. The sample has about half a million distinct CDR3 sequences, approximately 24% seen once. Trimming removed 3 bases from V and 5 bases from J, with 10 bases in between. The CDR3 has 13 residues. Per germline, CDR1 MDHEN and CDR2 SYDVKM. The chain is built from TRBV28 and TRBJ2-5, with a possible D match to TRBD2 (5 bases). The sample taken for sequencing was blood. The sequence was obtained from a woman in her 30s with Graves' ophthalmopathy. CDR3 bases: TGTGCCAGCAGTTTCGTCCAGCGGGAGACCCAGTACTTC. It codes for CASSFVQRETQYF. Looking up the rest from reference TRBV28 and TRBJ2-5 gives the full variable domain: DVKVTQSSRYLVKRTGEKVFLECVQDMDHENMFWYRQDPGLGLRLIYFSYDVKMKEKGDIPEGYSVSREKKERFSLILESASTNQTSMYLCASSFVQRETQYFGPGTRLLVL.